The clone carrying this TCR beta chain was seen at least ten times. Its antigen is not known. V lost 1 base to trimming and J lost 7 bases, with 8 bases between them. This CDR3 is built from 13 residues. In germline, CDR1 is SGHNT, CDR2 YENEEA. The study left out patients who had uncontrolled infection, other autoimmune disease, pregnancy or lactation. This specimen comes from a study of T cells in Graves' hyperthyroidism and ophthalmopathy. Study-wide findings and caveats: Clonotypes that were expanded in thyroid above 0.001 mostly appeared in blood too.

From RNA transcripts, TCR beta CDR3 regions were amplified. The HTBI primer set served for first-round RT-PCR of the TCR CDR3. One entry per CDR3 protein results from TCRdb running MiXCR on the multiplex PCR reads. The sample lists hundreds of thousands of distinct CDR3 sequences, approximately 15% seen once, with around 13% in the top ten. J is TRBJ2-1 and V is TRBV11-3; no clear D gene. The sequenced material came from blood. This receptor was identified in a woman aged 50 to 60 with Graves' ophthalmopathy. The CDR3 nucleotides read TGTGCCAGCAGCTTAGTCTACCAGAATGAGCAGTTCTTC. It is translated as CASSLVYQNEQFF.